This T cell receptor beta chain originates from a study of identical twins. This clonotype was recorded many times. The V and J ends lost 6 bases and 6 bases, in that order; junction bases with no gene match: 12. The CDR3 runs 16 residues. Germline-derived CDR1 and CDR2 are SGHRS and YFSETQ. The cDNA had a unique molecular identifier and a template-switch universal primer site. TCRdb fed the 5' RACE reads into MiXCR, producing one record per CDR3 protein. This sample yields hundreds of thousands of distinct CDR3 sequences, of which approximately 6.1% are seen a single time; about 2% belongs to the top ten.

The sequence was obtained from a man aged 18 to 29 in good health. The sequenced material came from naive T cells sorted from blood. This rearrangement joins TRBV5-1 to TRBJ2-1, with TRBD2 matching 10 bases. CDR3 in DNA: TGCGCCAGCATAACTAAAGCGGGAGGGCCCAGCAATGAGCAGTTCTTC. This translates into CASITKAGGPSNEQFF.